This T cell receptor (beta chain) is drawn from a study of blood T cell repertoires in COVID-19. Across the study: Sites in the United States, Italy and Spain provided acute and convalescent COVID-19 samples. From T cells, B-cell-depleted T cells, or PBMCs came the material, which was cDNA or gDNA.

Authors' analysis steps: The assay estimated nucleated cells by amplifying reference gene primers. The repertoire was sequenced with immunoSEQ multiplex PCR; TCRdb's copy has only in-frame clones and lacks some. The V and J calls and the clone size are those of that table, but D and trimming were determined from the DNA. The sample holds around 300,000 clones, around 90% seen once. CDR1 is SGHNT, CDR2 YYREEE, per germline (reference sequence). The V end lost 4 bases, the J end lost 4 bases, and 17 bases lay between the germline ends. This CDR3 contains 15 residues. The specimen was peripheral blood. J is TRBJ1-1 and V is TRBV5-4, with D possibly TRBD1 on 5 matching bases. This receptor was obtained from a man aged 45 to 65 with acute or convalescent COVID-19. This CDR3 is CASSNGEGRGTEAFF. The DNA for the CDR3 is TGTGCCAGCAGCAATGGGGAGGGTAGGGGCACTGAAGCTTTCTTT.